This section outlines one T cell receptor (beta chain) sequence together with its context. Assay: immunoSEQ multiplex PCR; the TCRdb copy retains only in-frame clones and omits some. This sample has about 180,000 clones, with 80% to 90% found just once. These data belong to a study of blood T cell repertoires in COVID-19. In the study overall: PBMCs, B-cell-depleted T cells, or T cells were the source of the cDNA or gDNA that made up the material.

This clonotype was obtained from a human donor with active or convalescent COVID-19. The donor label of this sample is uncertain. Sequencing used peripheral blood.

CDR3: CASSENRVGQPQHF. CDR3 bases: TGTGCCAGCAGTGAGAACAGGGTTGGACAGCCCCAGCATTTT. V usage is TRBV25-1 and J usage is TRBJ1-5; tentative D call: TRBD1 (6 bases). V was cut by 3 bases and J by 7 bases, with 13 bases left in between. The CDR3 spans 14 residues. Germline V gene sequence: CDR1 MGHDK, CDR2 SYGVNS.